This T cell receptor (beta chain) originates from a study of T cell repertoires in cytomegalovirus infection. Whole-study results and caveats: Cumulative frequency of public TCR beta families picked out carriers of CMV plus the relevant HLA.

The CDR3 has 15 residues. The germline gives CDR1 SQVTM, CDR2 ANQGSEA. The V segment lost 7 bases and the J segment 9 bases; nucleotides outside the gene matches: 13. To note about this clonotype: Antigen: not known.

MiXCR, applied by TCRdb to the reads, yields one record per CDR3 protein. The data hold roughly 280,000 distinct CDR3 sequences, with 8% to 9.5% observed a single time. This clonotype originated in a human donor in good health (CMV status not recorded). Some clones in this sample may be carry-over from other donors' samples. The J gene is TRBJ2-1, the V gene TRBV29-1; 12 bases line up with TRBD2. What was sequenced was PBMCs. CDR3 protein: CSATNPSGGAGEQFF. For the CDR3, the DNA is TGCAGCGCCACCAACCCTAGCGGGGGGGCTGGTGAGCAGTTCTTC.